This T cell receptor beta chain was recovered during a study of blood T cell repertoires in COVID-19. CDR1 and CDR2 (germline): SGHDN, FVKESK. V was clipped by 3 bases and J by 4 bases; unmatched bases: 10. This CDR3 has 16 residues. Assay used: immunoSEQ multiplex PCR; TCRdb lists only in-frame clones, some missing. The sample lists around 160,000 clones; 70% to 90% were seen once. Source material: peripheral blood. The source of this sequence is a woman aged 60 to 75 with COVID-19, enrolled during active disease. The chain is built from TRBV14 and TRBJ2-5; TRBD2 matches 8 bases. CDR3 in amino acids: CASSHGRGSVGETQYF. The CDR3 coding sequence is TGTGCCAGCAGCCACGGGAGGGGTTCGGTGGGAGAGACCCAGTACTTC.